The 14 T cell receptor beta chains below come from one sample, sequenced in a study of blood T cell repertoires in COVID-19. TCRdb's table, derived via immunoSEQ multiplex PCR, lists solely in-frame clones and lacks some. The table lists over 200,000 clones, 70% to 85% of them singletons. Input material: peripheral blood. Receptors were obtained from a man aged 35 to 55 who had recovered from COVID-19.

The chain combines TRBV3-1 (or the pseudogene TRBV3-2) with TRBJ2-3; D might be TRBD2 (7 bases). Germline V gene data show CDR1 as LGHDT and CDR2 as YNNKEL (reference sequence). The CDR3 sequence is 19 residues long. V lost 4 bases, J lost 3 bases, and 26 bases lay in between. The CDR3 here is CASSRGFSGGELYTDTQYF. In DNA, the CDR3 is TGTGCCAGCAGCCGCGGCTTCTCGGGGGGCGAACTCTATACAGATACGCAGTATTTT.

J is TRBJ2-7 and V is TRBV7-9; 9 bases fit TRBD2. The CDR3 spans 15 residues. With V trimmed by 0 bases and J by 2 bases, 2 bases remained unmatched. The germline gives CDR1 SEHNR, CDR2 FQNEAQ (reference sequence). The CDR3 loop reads CASSLAPSGAYEQYF. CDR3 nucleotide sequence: TGTGCCAGCAGCTTAGCGCCTAGCGGGGCCTACGAGCAGTACTTC.

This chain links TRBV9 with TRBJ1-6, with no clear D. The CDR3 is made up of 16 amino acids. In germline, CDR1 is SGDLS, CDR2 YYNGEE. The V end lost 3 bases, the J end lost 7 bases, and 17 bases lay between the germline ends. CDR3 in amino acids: CASSDPAPGGNSPLHF. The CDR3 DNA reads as TGTGCCAGCAGCGATCCCGCCCCTGGAGGGAATTCACCCCTCCACTTT. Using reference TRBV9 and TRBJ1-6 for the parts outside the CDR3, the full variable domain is DSGVTQTPKHLITATGQRVTLRCSPRSGDLSVYWYQQSLDQGLQFLIQYYNGEERAKGNILERFSAQQFPDLHSELNLSSLELGDSALYFCASSDPAPGGNSPLHFGNGTRLTVT.

The chain's CDR3 is CAISEYENRNSNGYTF. The CDR3 nucleotides are TGTGCCATCAGTGAGTACGAAAACAGGAATTCGAATGGCTACACCTTC. The chain joins TRBV10-3 to TRBJ1-2, with D maybe TRBD1 (5 bases). V lost 1 base, J lost 6 bases, and 18 bases lay in between. Looked up from germline, CDR1 is ENHRY and CDR2 is SYGVKD. The CDR3 totals 16 residues.

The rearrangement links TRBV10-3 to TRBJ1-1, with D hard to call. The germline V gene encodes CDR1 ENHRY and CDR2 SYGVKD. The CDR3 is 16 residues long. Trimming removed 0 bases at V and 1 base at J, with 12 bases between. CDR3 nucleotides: TGTGCCATCAGTGAGTCGGGAGGACCGCAGAACACTGAAGCTTTCTTT. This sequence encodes CAISESGGPQNTEAFF.

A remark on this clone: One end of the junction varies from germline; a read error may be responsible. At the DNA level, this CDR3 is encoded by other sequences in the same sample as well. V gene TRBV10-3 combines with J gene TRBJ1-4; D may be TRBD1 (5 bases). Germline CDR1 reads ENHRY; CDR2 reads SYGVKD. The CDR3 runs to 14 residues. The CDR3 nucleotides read TGTGCCATCAGTGAGTCAGGGCAGGGCCAAAAATTGTTTTTT. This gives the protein CAISESGQGQKLFF.

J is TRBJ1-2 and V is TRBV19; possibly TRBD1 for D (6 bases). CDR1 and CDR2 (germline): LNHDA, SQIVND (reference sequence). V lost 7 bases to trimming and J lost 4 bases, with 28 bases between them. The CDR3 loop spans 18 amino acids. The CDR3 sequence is CASNTEKRTGHRTYGYTF. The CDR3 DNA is TGTGCCAGTAATACGGAAAAAAGGACGGGACACCGAACCTATGGCTACACCTTC. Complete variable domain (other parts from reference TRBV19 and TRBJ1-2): DGGITQSPKYLFRKEGQNVTLSCEQNLNHDAMYWYRQDPGQGLRLIYYSQIVNDFQKGDIAEGYSVSREKKESFPLTVTSAQKNPTAFYLCASNTEKRTGHRTYGYTFGSGTRLTVV.

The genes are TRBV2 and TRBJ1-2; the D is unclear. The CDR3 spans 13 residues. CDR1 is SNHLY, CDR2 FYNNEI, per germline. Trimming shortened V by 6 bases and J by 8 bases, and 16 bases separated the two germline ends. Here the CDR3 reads CASRNGLSSGYTF. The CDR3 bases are TGTGCCAGCAGGAATGGACTTTCCTCCGGCTACACCTTC.

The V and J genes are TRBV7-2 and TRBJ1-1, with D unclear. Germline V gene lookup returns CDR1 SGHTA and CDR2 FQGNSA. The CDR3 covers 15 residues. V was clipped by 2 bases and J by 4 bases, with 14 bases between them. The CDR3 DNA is TGTGCCAGCAGCTTAATGTATCGGGCGGGCACTGAAGCTTTCTTT. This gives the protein CASSLMYRAGTEAFF.

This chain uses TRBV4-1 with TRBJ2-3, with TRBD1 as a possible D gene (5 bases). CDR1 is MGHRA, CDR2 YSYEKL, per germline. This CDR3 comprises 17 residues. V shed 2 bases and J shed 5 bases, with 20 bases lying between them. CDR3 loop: CASSQLVARWGGDTQYF. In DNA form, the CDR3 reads TGCGCCAGCAGCCAACTGGTCGCCCGATGGGGCGGAGATACGCAGTATTTT.

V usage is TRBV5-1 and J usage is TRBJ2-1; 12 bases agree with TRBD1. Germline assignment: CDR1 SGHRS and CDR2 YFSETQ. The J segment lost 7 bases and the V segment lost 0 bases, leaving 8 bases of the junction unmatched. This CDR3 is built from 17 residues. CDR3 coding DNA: TGCGCCAGCAGCTTGGCCCCCGGGACAGGGGGCTGGAATGAGCAGTTCTTC. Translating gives CASSLAPGTGGWNEQFF.

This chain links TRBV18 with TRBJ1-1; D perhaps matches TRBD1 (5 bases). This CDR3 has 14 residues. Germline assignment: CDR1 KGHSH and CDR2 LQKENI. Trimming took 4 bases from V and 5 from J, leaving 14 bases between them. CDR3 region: CASSLDTRGTEAFF. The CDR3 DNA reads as TGTGCCAGCTCACTGGACACCCGGGGGACTGAAGCTTTCTTT.

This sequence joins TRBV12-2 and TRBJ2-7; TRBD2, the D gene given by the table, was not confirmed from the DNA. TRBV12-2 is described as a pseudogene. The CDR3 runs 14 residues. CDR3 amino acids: CASPLSGTSYEQYF. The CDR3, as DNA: TGTGCAAGTCCCCTTAGCGGGACCAGCTACGAGCAGTACTTC.

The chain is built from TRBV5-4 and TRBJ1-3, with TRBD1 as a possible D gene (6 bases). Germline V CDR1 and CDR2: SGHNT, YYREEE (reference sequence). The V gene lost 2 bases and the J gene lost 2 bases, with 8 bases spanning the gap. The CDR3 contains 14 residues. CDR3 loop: CASSLQGAGNTIYF. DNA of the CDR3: TGTGCCAGCAGCTTACAGGGTGCTGGAAACACCATATATTTT.